These T cell receptor beta chains were read from a single sample in a study of T cell responses to AZD1222 COVID-19 vaccine. Assay: immunoSEQ multiplex PCR; the TCRdb copy retains only in-frame clones and omits some. The sample lists 100,000 or so clones; 90% were seen once. Material: peripheral blood, obtained on day 0 of AZD1222 vaccination. These receptors were collected from an adult in good health. The CDR3 runs from the conserved cysteine through the conserved F or W. A D gene is named only where the DNA matches it firmly. Clone size is stated in some rows and not others, as once, few, many or a class when expanded.

v_gene: TRBV6-5
abundance: .
d_gene: TRBD2
j_gene: TRBJ2-3
CDR3nt: TGTGCCAGCAGTTATCTAGCGGGGGGTGTTACAGATACGCAGTATTTT
CDR3aa: CASSYLAGGVTDTQYF

v_gene: TRBV7-9
abundance: .
d_gene: .
j_gene: TRBJ1-1
CDR3nt: TGTGCCAGCAGCTTAGTCCACGAAGCTTTCTTT
CDR3aa: CASSLVHEAFF

v_gene: TRBV9
abundance: .
d_gene: TRBD1
j_gene: TRBJ2-1
CDR3nt: TGTGCCAGCAGCCCCCGGGACAGAACTTACAATGAGCAGTTCTTC
CDR3aa: CASSPRDRTYNEQFF

v_gene: TRBV5-1
abundance: .
d_gene: .
j_gene: TRBJ1-2
CDR3nt: TGCGCCAGCAGCTTGTCGGCGTGGGATGGCTACACCTTC
CDR3aa: CASSLSAWDGYTF

v_gene: TRBV11-2
abundance: .
d_gene: TRBD1
j_gene: TRBJ1-2
CDR3nt: TGTGCCAGCAGCTTAGCTGGCGCAGGGGGCTTCTATGGCTACACCTTC
CDR3aa: CASSLAGAGGFYGYTF

v_gene: TRBV21-1
abundance: .
d_gene: .
j_gene: TRBJ2-3
CDR3nt: TGTGCCAGCAGCCTCCCGGGACGGGACACAGATACGCAGTATTTT
CDR3aa: CASSLPGRDTDTQYF

v_gene: TRBV19
abundance: .
d_gene: TRBD1
j_gene: TRBJ1-2
CDR3nt: TGTGCCAGTAGTGGAGGGGGCAGCTTCTATGGCTACACCTTC
CDR3aa: CASSGGGSFYGYTF

v_gene: TRBV7-3
abundance: .
d_gene: TRBD1
j_gene: TRBJ1-1
CDR3nt: TGTGCCAGCAGTTTTGGACAGGGCACTGAAGCTTTCTTT
CDR3aa: CASSFGQGTEAFF

v_gene: TRBV19
abundance: .
d_gene: .
j_gene: TRBJ2-2
CDR3nt: TGTGCCAGTAGTATAGGGTGGTCCGGGGAGCTGTTTTTT
CDR3aa: CASSIGWSGELFF

v_gene: TRBV6-1
abundance: once
d_gene: TRBD2
j_gene: TRBJ2-3
CDR3nt: TGTGCCAGCAGTGAAATAGCGGGGGAGGGAGATACGCAGTATTTT
CDR3aa: CASSEIAGEGDTQYF

v_gene: TRBV30
abundance: .
d_gene: TRBD1
j_gene: TRBJ1-1
CDR3nt: TGTGCCTGGAGTGTATGGGACAGAAAGGAAGCTTTCTTT
CDR3aa: CAWSVWDRKEAFF

v_gene: TRBV2
abundance: once
d_gene: .
j_gene: TRBJ1-5
CDR3nt: TGTGCCAGCAGTTACAGGGCGTATCAGCCCCAGCATTTT
CDR3aa: CASSYRAYQPQHF

v_gene: TRBV2
abundance: .
d_gene: .
j_gene: TRBJ1-2
CDR3nt: TGTGCCAGCAGTGGATGGGCAGGGCTTAACTATGGCTACACCTTC
CDR3aa: CASSGWAGLNYGYTF

v_gene: TRBV27
abundance: .
d_gene: .
j_gene: TRBJ1-2
CDR3nt: TGTGCCAGCAGTTCGACTCGCAGGGGCGGCTACACCTTC
CDR3aa: CASSSTRRGGYTF

v_gene: TRBV6-5
abundance: .
d_gene: .
j_gene: TRBJ1-5
CDR3nt: TGTGCCACCGGGACCCACAATCAGCCCCAGCATTTT
CDR3aa: CATGTHNQPQHF

v_gene: TRBV28
abundance: .
d_gene: TRBD1
j_gene: TRBJ1-1
CDR3nt: TGTGCCGTAACGACAGGGGGCGGAGGTGAAGCTTTCTTT
CDR3aa: CAVTTGGGGEAFF

v_gene: TRBV7-9
abundance: .
d_gene: .
j_gene: TRBJ1-2
CDR3nt: TGTGCCAGCAGCTTAACGGACAGCGCCAACTTC
CDR3aa: CASSLTDSANF

v_gene: TRBV2
abundance: .
d_gene: TRBD1
j_gene: TRBJ1-2
CDR3nt: TGTGCCAGCAGCGGGACAGGGAACTATGGCTACACCTTC
CDR3aa: CASSGTGNYGYTF

v_gene: TRBV10-3
abundance: .
d_gene: .
j_gene: TRBJ1-3
CDR3nt: TGTGCCATCAGTGACGGTGAGACGACTGGAAACACCATATATTTT
CDR3aa: CAISDGETTGNTIYF